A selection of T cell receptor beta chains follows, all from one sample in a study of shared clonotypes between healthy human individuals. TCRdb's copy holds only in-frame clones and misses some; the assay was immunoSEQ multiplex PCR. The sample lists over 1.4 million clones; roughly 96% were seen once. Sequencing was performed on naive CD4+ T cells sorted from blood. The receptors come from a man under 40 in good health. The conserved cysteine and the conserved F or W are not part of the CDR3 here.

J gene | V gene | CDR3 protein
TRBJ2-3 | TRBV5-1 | ASSLVLVGGTDTQY
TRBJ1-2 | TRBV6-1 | ASKTVYGYT
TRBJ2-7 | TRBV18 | ASSPPGVYEQY
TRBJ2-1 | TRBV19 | ASSIVGGRAYNEQF
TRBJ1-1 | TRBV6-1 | ASSESWRAGF
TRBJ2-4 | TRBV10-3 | AISGQGAAKNIQY
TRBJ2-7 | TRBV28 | VSSFPRGPSYEQY
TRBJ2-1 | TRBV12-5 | ASGFTGGFFGNEQF
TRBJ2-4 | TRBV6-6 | AAAGTRSKNIQY
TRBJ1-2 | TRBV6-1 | ASSDLLPGTGHRSYGYT
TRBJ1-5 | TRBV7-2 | ASSFTGGVGNQPQH
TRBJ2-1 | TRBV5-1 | ASSLVSGFNLGSYNEQF
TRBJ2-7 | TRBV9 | ASSVGAGGPAYEQY
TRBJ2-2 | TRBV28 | ASEERGRAGELF
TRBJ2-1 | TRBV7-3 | ASSLGGGEQF
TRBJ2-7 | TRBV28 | ASSPRDRALPKQY
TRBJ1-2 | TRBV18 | ASSPYRRGLGAGGYT
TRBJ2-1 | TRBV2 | ASRVGTGTYNEQF
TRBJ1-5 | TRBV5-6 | ASSLAATGVNQPQH
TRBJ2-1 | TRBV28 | ASSATSGNPRNNEQF
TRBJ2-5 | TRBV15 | ATSITQGFEETQY
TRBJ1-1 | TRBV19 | ASSRGLPPEAF
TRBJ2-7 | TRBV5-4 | ASSLGQAVSNEQY
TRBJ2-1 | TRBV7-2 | ASSTFGGRGNEQF
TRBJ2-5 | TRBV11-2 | ASSYLQGPETQY
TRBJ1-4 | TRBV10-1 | ASSRDRENEKLF
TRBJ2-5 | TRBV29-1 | SVGGVEETQY
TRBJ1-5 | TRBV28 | ASSLRQENQPQH
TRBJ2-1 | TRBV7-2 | ASSLGVNNEQF
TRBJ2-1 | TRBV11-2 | ASSSPTSGSFNEQF
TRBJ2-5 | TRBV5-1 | ASSLAASGSEPRVTQY